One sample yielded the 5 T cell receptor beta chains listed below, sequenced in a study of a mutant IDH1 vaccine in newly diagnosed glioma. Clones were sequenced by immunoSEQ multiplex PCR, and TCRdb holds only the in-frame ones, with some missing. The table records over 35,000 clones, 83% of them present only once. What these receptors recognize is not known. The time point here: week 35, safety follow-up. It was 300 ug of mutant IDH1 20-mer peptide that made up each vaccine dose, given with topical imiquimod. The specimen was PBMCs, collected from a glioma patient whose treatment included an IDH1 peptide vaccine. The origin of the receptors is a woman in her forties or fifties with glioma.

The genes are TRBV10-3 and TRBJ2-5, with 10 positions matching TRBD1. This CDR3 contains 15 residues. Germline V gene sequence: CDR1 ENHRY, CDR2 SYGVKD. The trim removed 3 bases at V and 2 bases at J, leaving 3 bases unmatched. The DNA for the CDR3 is TGTGCCATCAGTGACCCGGACAGGGGGCAAGAGACCCAGTACTTC. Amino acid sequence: CAISDPDRGQETQYF.

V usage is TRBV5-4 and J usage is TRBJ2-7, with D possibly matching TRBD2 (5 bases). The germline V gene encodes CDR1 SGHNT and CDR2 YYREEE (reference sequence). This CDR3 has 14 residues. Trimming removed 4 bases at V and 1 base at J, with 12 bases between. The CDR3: CASSPRPGSYEQYF. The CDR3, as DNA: TGTGCCAGCAGCCCCAGACCGGGGTCCTACGAGCAGTACTTC.

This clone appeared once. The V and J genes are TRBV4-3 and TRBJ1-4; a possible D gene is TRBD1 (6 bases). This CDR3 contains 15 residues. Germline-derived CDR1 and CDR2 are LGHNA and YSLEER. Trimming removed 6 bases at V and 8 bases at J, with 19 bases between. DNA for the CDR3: TGCGCCAGCAGTCAAACCGGGGGCAGGTACGAAAAACTGTTTTTT. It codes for CASSQTGGRYEKLFF.

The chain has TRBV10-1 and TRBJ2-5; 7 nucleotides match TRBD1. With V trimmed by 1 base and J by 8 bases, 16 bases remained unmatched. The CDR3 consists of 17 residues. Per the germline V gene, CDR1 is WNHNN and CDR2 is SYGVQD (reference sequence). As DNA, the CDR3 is TGCGCCAGCAGTGAGTTCTCCGACAGGGACCACAAATCAACCCAGTACTTC. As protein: CASSEFSDRDHKSTQYF.

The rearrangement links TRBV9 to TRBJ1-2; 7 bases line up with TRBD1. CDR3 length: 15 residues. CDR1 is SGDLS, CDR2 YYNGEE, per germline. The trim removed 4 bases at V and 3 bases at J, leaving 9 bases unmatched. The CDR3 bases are TGTGCCAGCAGCCCCCGACAGGGTCCCGACTATGGCTACACCTTC. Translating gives CASSPRQGPDYGYTF.